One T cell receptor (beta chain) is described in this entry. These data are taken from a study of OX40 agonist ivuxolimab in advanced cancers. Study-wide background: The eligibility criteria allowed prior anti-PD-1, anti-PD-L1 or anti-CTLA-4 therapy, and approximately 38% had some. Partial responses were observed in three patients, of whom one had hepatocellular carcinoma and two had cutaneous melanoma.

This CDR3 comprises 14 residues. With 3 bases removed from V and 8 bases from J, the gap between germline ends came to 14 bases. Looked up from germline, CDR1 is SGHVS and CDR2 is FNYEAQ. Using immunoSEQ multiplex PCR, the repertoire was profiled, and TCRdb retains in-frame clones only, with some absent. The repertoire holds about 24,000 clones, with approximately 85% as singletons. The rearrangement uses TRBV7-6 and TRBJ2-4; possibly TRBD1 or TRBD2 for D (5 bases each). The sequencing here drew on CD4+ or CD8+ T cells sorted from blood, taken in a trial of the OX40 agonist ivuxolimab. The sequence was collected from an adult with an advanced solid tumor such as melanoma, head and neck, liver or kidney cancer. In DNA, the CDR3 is TGTGCCAGCAGCTTGTTCGGGACCGAAGACATTCAGTACTTC. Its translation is CASSLFGTEDIQYF.